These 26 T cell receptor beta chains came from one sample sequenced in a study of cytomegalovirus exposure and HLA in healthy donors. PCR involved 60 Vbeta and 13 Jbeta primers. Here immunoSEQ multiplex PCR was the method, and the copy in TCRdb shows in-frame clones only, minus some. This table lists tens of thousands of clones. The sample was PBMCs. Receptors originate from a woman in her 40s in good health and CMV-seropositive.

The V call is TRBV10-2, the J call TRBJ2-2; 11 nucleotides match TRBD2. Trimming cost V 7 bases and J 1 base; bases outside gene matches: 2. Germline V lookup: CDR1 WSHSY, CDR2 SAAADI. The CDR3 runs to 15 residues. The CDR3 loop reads CASKLAGGNTGELFF. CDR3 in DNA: TGCGCCAGCAAGCTAGCGGGGGGGAACACCGGGGAGCTGTTTTTT.

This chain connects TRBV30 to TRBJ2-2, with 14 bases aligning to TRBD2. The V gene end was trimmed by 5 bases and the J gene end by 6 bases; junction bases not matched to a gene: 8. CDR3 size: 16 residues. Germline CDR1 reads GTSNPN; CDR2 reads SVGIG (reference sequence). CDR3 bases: TGTGCCTGGGCCCATGGGACTAGCGGGAGTGCCGGGGAGCTGTTTTTT. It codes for CAWAHGTSGSAGELFF. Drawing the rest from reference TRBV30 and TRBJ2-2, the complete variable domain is SQTIHQWPATLVQPVGSPLSLECTVEGTSNPNLYWYRQAAGRGLQLLFYSVGIGQISSEVPQNLSASRPQDRQFILSSKKLLLSDSGFYLCAWAHGTSGSAGELFFGEGSRLTVL.

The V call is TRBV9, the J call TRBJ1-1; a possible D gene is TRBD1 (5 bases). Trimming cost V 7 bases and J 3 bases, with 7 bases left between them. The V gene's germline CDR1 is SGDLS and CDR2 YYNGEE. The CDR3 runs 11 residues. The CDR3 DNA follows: TGTGCCAGCGGGGGGGACACTGAAGCTTTCTTT. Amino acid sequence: CASGGDTEAFF. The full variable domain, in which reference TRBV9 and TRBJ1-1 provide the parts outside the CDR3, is DSGVTQTPKHLITATGQRVTLRCSPRSGDLSVYWYQQSLDQGLQFLIQYYNGEERAKGNILERFSAQQFPDLHSELNLSSLELGDSALYFCASGGDTEAFFGQGTRLTVV.

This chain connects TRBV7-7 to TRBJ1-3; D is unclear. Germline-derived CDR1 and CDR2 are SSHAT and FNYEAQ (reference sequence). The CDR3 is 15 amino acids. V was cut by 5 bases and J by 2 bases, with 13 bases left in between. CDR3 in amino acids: CASSDGVSAGNTIYF. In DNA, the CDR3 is TGTGCCAGCAGCGACGGGGTATCCGCTGGAAACACCATATATTTT.

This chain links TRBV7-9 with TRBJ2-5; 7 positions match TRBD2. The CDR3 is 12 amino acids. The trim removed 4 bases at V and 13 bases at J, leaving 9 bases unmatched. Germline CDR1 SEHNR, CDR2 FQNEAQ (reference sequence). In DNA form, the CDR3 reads TGTGCCAGCAGCTCCGGAGGGGCTAGCGGGTACTTC. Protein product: CASSSGGASGYF.

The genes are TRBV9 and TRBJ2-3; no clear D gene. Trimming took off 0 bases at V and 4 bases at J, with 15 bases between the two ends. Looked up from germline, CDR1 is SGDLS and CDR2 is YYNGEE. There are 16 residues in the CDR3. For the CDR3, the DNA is TGTGCCAGCAGCGTAGCCGTACAAATGAGCGCAGATACGCAGTATTTT. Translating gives CASSVAVQMSADTQYF.

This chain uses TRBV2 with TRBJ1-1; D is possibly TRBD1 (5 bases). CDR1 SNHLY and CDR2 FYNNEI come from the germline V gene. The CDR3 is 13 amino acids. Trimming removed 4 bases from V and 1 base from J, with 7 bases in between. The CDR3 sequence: CASSGDRNTEAFF. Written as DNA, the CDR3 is TGTGCCAGCAGTGGCGACAGGAACACTGAAGCTTTCTTT.

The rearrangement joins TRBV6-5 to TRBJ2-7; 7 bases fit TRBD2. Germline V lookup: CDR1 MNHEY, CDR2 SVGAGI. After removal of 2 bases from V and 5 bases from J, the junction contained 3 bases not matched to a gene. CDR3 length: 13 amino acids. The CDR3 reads CASSYGGGNEQYF. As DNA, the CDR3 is TGTGCCAGCAGTTACGGCGGGGGTAACGAGCAGTACTTC.

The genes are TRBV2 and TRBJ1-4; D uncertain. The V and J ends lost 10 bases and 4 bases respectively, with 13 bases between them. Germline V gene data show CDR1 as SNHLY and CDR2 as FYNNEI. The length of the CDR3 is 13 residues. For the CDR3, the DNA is TGTGCCACCCGGGAGGTGGTTAATGAAAAACTGTTTTTT. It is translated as CATREVVNEKLFF.

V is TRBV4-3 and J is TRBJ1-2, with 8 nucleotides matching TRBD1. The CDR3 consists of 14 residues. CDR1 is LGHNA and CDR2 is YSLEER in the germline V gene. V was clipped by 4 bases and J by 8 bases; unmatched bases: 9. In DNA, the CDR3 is TGCGCCAGCAGCCCGTGGGACAGGTCCTTGGGCTACACCTTC. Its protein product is CASSPWDRSLGYTF.

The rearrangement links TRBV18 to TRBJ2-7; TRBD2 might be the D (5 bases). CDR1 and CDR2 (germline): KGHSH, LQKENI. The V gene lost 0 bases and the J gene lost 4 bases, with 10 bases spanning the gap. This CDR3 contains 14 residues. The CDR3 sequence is CASSPPASRYEQYF. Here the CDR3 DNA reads TGTGCCAGCTCACCACCGGCTAGCCGGTACGAGCAGTACTTC.

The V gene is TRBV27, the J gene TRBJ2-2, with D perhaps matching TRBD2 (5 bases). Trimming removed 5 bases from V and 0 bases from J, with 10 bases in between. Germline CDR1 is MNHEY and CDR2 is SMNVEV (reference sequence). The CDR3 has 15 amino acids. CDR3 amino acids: CASSRALANTGELFF. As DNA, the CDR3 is TGTGCCAGCAGTAGGGCACTAGCGAACACCGGGGAGCTGTTTTTT.

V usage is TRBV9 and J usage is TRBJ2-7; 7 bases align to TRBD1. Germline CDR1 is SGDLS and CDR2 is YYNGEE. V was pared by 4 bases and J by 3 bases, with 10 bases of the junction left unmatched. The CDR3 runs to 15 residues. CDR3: CASSPREGTVYEQYF. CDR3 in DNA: TGTGCCAGCAGCCCCCGGGAAGGGACAGTCTACGAGCAGTACTTC.

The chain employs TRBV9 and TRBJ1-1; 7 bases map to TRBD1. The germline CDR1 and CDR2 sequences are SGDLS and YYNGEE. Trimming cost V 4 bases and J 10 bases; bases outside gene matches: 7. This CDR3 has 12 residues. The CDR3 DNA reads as TGTGCCAGCAGCCCCCGACAGGGAAGAGCTTTCTTT. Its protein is CASSPRQGRAFF.

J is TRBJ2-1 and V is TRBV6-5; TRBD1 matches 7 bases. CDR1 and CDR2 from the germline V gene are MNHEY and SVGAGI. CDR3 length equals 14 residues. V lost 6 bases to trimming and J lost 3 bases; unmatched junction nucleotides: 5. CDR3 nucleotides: TGTGCCAGCAGCTCCGGGACAGTCTACAATGAGCAGTTCTTC. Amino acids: CASSSGTVYNEQFF.

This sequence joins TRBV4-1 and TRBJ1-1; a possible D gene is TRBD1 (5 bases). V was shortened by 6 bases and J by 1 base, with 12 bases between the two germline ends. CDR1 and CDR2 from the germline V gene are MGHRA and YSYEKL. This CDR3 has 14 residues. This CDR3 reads CASRGHLRNTEAFF. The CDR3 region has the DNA TGCGCCAGCAGAGGACACTTGCGGAACACTGAAGCTTTCTTT.

As DNA, the CDR3 is TGTGCCAGTAAAAAGCGGGGGGCCATCCTTAATGAGCAGTTCTTC. This translates into CASKKRGAILNEQFF. The chain has TRBV19 and TRBJ2-1; 9 positions match TRBD2. The CDR3 covers 15 residues. Germline trimming cut 7 bases from V and 7 bases from J; bases unmatched to any gene: 11. The germline V gene encodes CDR1 LNHDA and CDR2 SQIVND (reference sequence).

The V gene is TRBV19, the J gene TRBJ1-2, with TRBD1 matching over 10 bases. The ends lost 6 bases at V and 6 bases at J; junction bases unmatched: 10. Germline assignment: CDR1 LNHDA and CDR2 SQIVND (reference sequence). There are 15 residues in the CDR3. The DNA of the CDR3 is TGTGCCAGTAGCACTCCGGGACAGGGGTTAGATGGCTACACCTTC. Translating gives CASSTPGQGLDGYTF.

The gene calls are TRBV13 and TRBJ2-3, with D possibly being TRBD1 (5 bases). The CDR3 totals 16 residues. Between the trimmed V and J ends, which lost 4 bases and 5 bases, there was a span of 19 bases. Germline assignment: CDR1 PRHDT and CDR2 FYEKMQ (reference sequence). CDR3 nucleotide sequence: TGTGCCAGCAGCTCCCCCCCACAGGATAATTTAGATACGCAGTATTTT. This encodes CASSSPPQDNLDTQYF.

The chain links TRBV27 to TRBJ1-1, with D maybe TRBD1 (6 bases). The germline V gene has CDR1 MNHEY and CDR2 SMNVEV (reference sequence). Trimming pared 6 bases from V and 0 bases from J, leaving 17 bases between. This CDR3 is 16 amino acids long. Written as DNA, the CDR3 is TGTGCCAGCAGCCTGGTCACAGGGAATTTGAACACTGAAGCTTTCTTT. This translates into CASSLVTGNLNTEAFF.

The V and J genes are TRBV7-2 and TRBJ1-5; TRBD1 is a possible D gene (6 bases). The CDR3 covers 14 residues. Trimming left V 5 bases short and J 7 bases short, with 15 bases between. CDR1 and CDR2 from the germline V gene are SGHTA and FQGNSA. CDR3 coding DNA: TGTGCCAGCAGCCAAGAAAGGGGGTGGCAGCCCCAGCATTTT. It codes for CASSQERGWQPQHF.

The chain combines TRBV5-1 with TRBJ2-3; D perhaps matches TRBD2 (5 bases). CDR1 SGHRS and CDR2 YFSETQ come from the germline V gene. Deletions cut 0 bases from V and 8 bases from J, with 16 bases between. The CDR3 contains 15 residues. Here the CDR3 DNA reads TGCGCCAGCAGCTTGGCTCCGACGGAGGCCGCTACGCAGTATTTT. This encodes CASSLAPTEAATQYF. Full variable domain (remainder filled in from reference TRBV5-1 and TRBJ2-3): KAGVTQTPRYLIKTRGQQVTLSCSPISGHRSVSWYQQTPGQGLQFLFEYFSETQRNKGNFPGRFSGRQFSNSRSEMNVSTLELGDSALYLCASSLAPTEAATQYFGPGTRLTVL.

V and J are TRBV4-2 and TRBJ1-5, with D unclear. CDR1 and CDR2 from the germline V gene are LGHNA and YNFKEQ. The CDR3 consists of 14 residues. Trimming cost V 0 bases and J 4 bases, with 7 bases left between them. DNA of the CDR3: TGTGCCAGCAGCCAAGAAACGCAGAATCAGCCCCAGCATTTT. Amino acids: CASSQETQNQPQHF.

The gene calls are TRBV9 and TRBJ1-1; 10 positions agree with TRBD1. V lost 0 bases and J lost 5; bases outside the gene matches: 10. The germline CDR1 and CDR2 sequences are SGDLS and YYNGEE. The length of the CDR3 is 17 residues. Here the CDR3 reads CASSVATRQGAGTEAFF. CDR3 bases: TGTGCCAGCAGCGTAGCTACCCGACAGGGGGCAGGGACTGAAGCTTTCTTT.

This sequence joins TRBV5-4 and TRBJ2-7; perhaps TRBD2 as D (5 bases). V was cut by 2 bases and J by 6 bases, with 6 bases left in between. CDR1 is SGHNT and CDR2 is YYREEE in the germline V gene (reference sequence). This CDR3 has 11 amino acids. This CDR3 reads CASSFRGEQYF. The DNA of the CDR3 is TGTGCCAGCAGCTTCCGGGGCGAGCAGTACTTC.

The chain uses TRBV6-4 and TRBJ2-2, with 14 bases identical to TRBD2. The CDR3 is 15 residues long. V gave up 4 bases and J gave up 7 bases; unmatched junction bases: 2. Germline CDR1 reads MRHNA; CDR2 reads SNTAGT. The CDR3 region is CASSAGTSGSGELFF. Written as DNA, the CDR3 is TGTGCCAGCAGTGCCGGGACTAGCGGGAGCGGGGAGCTGTTTTTT.